This passage covers 21 T cell receptor beta chains from one sample sequenced in a study of blood T cell repertoires in COVID-19. Profiling relied on immunoSEQ multiplex PCR, and the TCRdb table lists in-frame clones only, not all of them. This sample carries about 330,000 clones, about 82% of them seen once, and the ten largest clones take under 2%. Sequencing was done on a sample of peripheral blood. The receptors were sampled from a woman between 45 and 60 years old with acute or convalescent COVID-19.

V and J are TRBV7-6 and TRBJ2-7; unclear D gene. Trimming cost V 8 bases and J 4 bases, with 18 bases left between them. This CDR3 has 14 residues. CDR1 is SGHVS, CDR2 FNYEAQ, per germline. The chain's CDR3 is CASSLGPATYEQYF. The CDR3 nucleotides are TGTGCCAGCTCCCTAGGCCCCGCGACGTACGAGCAGTACTTC.

V and J are TRBV5-1 and TRBJ2-3; D call uncertain. This CDR3 has 14 residues. V dropped 4 bases and J dropped 0 bases, with 9 bases sitting between them. Germline V gives CDR1 SGHRS, CDR2 YFSETQ. CDR3 sequence (DNA): TGCGCCAGCAGCGAGTCCTCTAGCACAGATACGCAGTATTTT. Its translation is CASSESSSTDTQYF. Looking up the rest from reference TRBV5-1 and TRBJ2-3 gives the full variable domain: KAGVTQTPRYLIKTRGQQVTLSCSPISGHRSVSWYQQTPGQGLQFLFEYFSETQRNKGNFPGRFSGRQFSNSRSEMNVSTLELGDSALYLCASSESSSTDTQYFGPGTRLTVL.

The rearrangement uses TRBV27 and TRBJ1-5, with TRBD1 matching 8 bases. V dropped 0 bases and J dropped 5; count of bases not matched to a gene: 6. This CDR3 has 16 residues. The germline V gene has CDR1 MNHEY and CDR2 SMNVEV (reference sequence). DNA for the CDR3: TGTGCCAGCAGTTTATCCGGGACAGGAATTTATCAGCCCCAGCATTTT. The encoded protein is CASSLSGTGIYQPQHF.

This clone was observed a few times. The CDR3 nucleotides read TGTGCCAGCAACAGGGTTGACAATCAGCCCCAGCATTTT. Residues: CASNRVDNQPQHF. The V and J genes are TRBV28 and TRBJ1-5, with D possibly matching TRBD1 (6 bases). Trimming took off 7 bases at V and 3 bases at J, with 10 bases between the two ends. Germline CDR1 is MDHEN and CDR2 is SYDVKM. The CDR3 loop spans 13 amino acids.

The chain employs TRBV28 and TRBJ2-1, with D tentatively TRBD2 (6 bases). V was pared by 7 bases and J by 5 bases, with 21 bases between. This CDR3 spans 16 amino acids. CDR1 and CDR2 from the germline V gene are MDHEN and SYDVKM. The CDR3 here is CASKVTGASRNNEQFF. The CDR3 region has the DNA TGTGCCAGCAAGGTTACGGGAGCTAGTCGGAACAATGAGCAGTTCTTC.

The chain has TRBV7-3 and TRBJ1-2; TRBD1 aligns across 7 bases. Germline assignment: CDR1 SGHTA and CDR2 FQGTGA. The CDR3 is made up of 13 amino acids. J was trimmed by 7 bases and V by 3 bases; bases with no gene match: 5. The CDR3 sequence is CASSFQGGGGYTF. The CDR3 nucleotides read TGTGCCAGCAGCTTCCAGGGGGGTGGTGGCTACACCTTC.

This chain links TRBV28 with TRBJ2-7, with 7 bases matching TRBD2. Unmatched junction bases numbered 6, after V lost 1 base and J lost 3 bases. The CDR3 spans 15 residues. CDR1 and CDR2 from the germline V gene are MDHEN and SYDVKM. The CDR3 protein is CASSLSRGGVYEQYF. The CDR3 region has the DNA TGTGCCAGCAGTTTATCGAGGGGAGGGGTCTACGAGCAGTACTTC. Full variable domain (rest looked up from reference TRBV28 and TRBJ2-7): DVKVTQSSRYLVKRTGEKVFLECVQDMDHENMFWYRQDPGLGLRLIYFSYDVKMKEKGDIPEGYSVSREKKERFSLILESASTNQTSMYLCASSLSRGGVYEQYFGPGTRLTVT.

Here the CDR3 reads CASSSGTGVTEAFF. CDR3 DNA sequence: TGTGCCAGCAGCTCCGGGACAGGGGTCACTGAAGCTTTCTTT. The J gene is TRBJ1-1, the V gene TRBV28, with 10 bases fitting TRBD1. CDR1 is MDHEN, CDR2 SYDVKM, per germline. V was pared by 6 bases and J by 4 bases, with 5 bases of the junction left unmatched. This CDR3 is 14 amino acids long.

This chain joins TRBV28 and TRBJ1-2, with 8 positions matching TRBD1. The CDR3 spans 14 residues. J was trimmed by 5 bases and V by 4 bases; bases with no gene match: 6. CDR1 and CDR2 (germline): MDHEN, SYDVKM. The CDR3 region has the DNA TGTGCCAGCAGTTCGCAGGGGGCGAGGTATGGCTACACCTTC. Its translation: CASSSQGARYGYTF.

The chain is built from TRBV24-1 and TRBJ1-1; TRBD1 might be the D (5 bases). The CDR3 has 13 residues. In germline, CDR1 is KGHDR, CDR2 SFDVKD. V was shortened by 9 bases and J by 5 bases, with 15 bases between the two germline ends. This CDR3 is CATRRFGGTEAFF. In DNA, the CDR3 is TGTGCCACCCGACGATTCGGGGGAACTGAAGCTTTCTTT.

There are a few counts of this clone. V and J are TRBV4-2 and TRBJ2-1, with 10 positions matching TRBD2. Germline lookup yields CDR1 LGHNA and CDR2 YNFKEQ. Losses at the gene ends were 2 bases for V and 8 bases for J; bases not matched to a gene: 6. The CDR3 covers 15 residues. In nucleotides, the CDR3 is TGTGCCAGCAGCCAAACTAGCGGGAATGGGTATGAGCAGTTCTTC. It encodes CASSQTSGNGYEQFF.

The chain couples TRBV11-2 to TRBJ2-3, with D tentatively TRBD2 (6 bases). The CDR3 covers 14 residues. Germline CDR1 is SGHAT and CDR2 is FQNNGV. V gave up 3 bases and J gave up 7 bases, with 14 bases separating them. CDR3 sequence (DNA): TGTGCCAGCAGCTTTGTGCGGGGACGGCATACGCAGTATTTT. Translation gives CASSFVRGRHTQYF.

This clone was found once. This rearrangement joins TRBV24-1 to TRBJ2-3; 14 bases map to TRBD2. The CDR3 spans 16 residues. Unmatched junction bases numbered 4, after V lost 2 bases and J lost 7 bases. Germline V lookup: CDR1 KGHDR, CDR2 SFDVKD. Here the CDR3 reads CATSDSGTSGSYTQYF. CDR3 in DNA: TGTGCCACCAGTGATTCCGGGACTAGCGGGAGCTATACGCAGTATTTT.

The V and J genes are TRBV27 and TRBJ2-1, with D possibly matching TRBD1 (6 bases). Trimming took off 5 bases at V and 0 bases at J, with 14 bases between the two ends. Germline V lookup: CDR1 MNHEY, CDR2 SMNVEV (reference sequence). The CDR3 contains 16 residues. The CDR3 nucleotides read TGTGCCAGCAGTCCACAGGGTCTCTCCTCCTACAATGAGCAGTTCTTC. This translates into CASSPQGLSSYNEQFF.

The chain links TRBV4-2 to TRBJ2-1; D is unclear. The CDR3 runs 15 residues. Trimming pared 5 bases from V and 2 bases from J, leaving 13 bases between. Looked up from germline, CDR1 is LGHNA and CDR2 is YNFKEQ. The CDR3 DNA sequence: TGTGCCAGCAGCTTTAGTTGGAGCGCCTACAATGAGCAGTTCTTC. The encoded protein is CASSFSWSAYNEQFF.

The chain uses TRBV19 and TRBJ2-5, with D possibly being TRBD2 (7 bases). From germline, CDR1 is LNHDA and CDR2 SQIVND (reference sequence). CDR3 length equals 18 residues. V was pared by 1 base and J by 4 bases, with 22 bases between. The CDR3 region is CASSIVAGLSGGRETQYF. CDR3 in DNA: TGTGCCAGTAGTATAGTTGCAGGGCTTTCGGGGGGCAGAGAGACCCAGTACTTC.

The V call is TRBV28, the J call TRBJ1-5; tentatively, D is TRBD1 (5 bases). Germline V CDR1 and CDR2: MDHEN, SYDVKM. Deletions cut 8 bases from V and 0 bases from J, with 17 bases between. The CDR3 is 16 amino acids. The CDR3 spells CASGTERDYSNQPQHF. The CDR3 DNA reads TGTGCCAGCGGTACGGAGCGGGACTATAGCAATCAGCCCCAGCATTTT.

This clone was picked up one time. This chain links TRBV28 with TRBJ1-6; TRBD1 agrees at 10 bases. J was trimmed by 9 bases and V by 6 bases; bases with no gene match: 2. Per germline, CDR1 MDHEN and CDR2 SYDVKM. The CDR3 totals 13 residues. The CDR3, as DNA: TGTGCCAGCAGATGGACAGGGGGTTCACCCCTCCACTTT. Translation: CASRWTGGSPLHF.

The chain employs TRBV5-4 and TRBJ1-1, with D perhaps TRBD1 (6 bases). Germline V gene lookup returns CDR1 SGHNT and CDR2 YYREEE (reference sequence). Trimming pared 4 bases from V and 4 bases from J, leaving 17 bases between. This CDR3 comprises 15 residues. The CDR3 protein is CASSPRGGAGTEAFF. The CDR3 bases are TGTGCCAGCAGCCCCCGTGGGGGGGCCGGCACTGAAGCTTTCTTT.

This rearrangement joins TRBV6-5 to TRBJ2-2, with 7 bases matching TRBD1. There are 12 residues in the CDR3. Germline values: CDR1 MNHEY, CDR2 SVGAGI. V lost 4 bases to trimming and J lost 9 bases; unmatched junction nucleotides: 2. The CDR3 DNA sequence: TGTGCCAGCAGTTTACAGGGGTGGGAGCTGTTTTTT. This sequence encodes CASSLQGWELFF.

The gene calls are TRBV29-1 and TRBJ1-2; no clear D gene. Germline CDR1 reads SQVTM; CDR2 reads ANQGSEA. CDR3 length: 11 amino acids. V was clipped by 2 bases and J by 1 base, with 2 bases between them. The chain's CDR3 is CSVEYNYGYTF. CDR3 DNA sequence: TGCAGCGTTGAATATAACTATGGCTACACCTTC.